This entry is about one T cell receptor (beta chain). Its antigen remains unknown. The libraries were made with immunoSEQ version 4 in survey mode. Clones were sequenced by immunoSEQ multiplex PCR, and TCRdb holds only the in-frame ones, with some missing. The sample has 40,000 to 45,000 clones, 70% to 90% seen once. Nonspecific anti-CD3/anti-CD28 bead stimulation represents the broad CD4+ T cell repertoire. Sorting selected CD4+ T cells upregulating both CD40 ligand and CD69. Stimulated PBMCs had first been depleted of CD8+ T cells. CD8-depleted PBMCs were stimulated about 17 hours with anti-CD28/CD49d costimulation, CD40-blocking antibody and enfuvirtide. This CDR3 has 15 amino acids. Per germline, CDR1 SGDLS and CDR2 YYNGEE. The ends were cut back, 4 bases at V and 3 bases at J, with 16 bases in the middle. The data are from a study of persistence of HIV-infected CD4 T cells.

The sample in question was CD4+ T cells sorted from PBMCs after approximately 19-hour stimulation, obtained from a patient who received antiretroviral therapy. This TCR derives from an adult man with HIV who was CMV-seropositive. The J gene is TRBJ1-2, the V gene TRBV9, with D unclear. The CDR3 DNA reads as TGTGCCAGCAGCCCTAGCGGTGGGGATTACTATGGCTACACCTTC. Protein: CASSPSGGDYYGYTF.